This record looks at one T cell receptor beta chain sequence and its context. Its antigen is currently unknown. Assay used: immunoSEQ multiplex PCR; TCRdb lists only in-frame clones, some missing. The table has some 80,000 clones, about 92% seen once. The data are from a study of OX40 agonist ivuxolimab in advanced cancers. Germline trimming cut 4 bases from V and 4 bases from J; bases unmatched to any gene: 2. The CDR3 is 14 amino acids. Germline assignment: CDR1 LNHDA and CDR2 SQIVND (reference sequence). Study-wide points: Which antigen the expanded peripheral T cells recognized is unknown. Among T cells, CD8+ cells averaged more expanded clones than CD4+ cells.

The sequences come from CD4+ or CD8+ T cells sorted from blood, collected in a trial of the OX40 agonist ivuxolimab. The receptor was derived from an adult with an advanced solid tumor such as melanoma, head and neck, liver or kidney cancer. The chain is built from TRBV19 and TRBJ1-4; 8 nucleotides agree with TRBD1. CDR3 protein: CASSNRGYNEKLFF. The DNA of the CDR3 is TGTGCCAGTAGTAACAGGGGGTATAATGAAAAACTGTTTTTT.